This record looks at one T cell receptor beta chain sequence and its context. No antigen is known for it. Germline-derived CDR1 and CDR2 are SNHLY and FYNNEI. With V trimmed by 11 bases and J by 6 bases, 11 bases remained unmatched. The CDR3 consists of 14 residues. This table comes from immunoSEQ multiplex PCR, and its TCRdb copy is limited to in-frame clones, with some not included. Altogether about 80,000 clones are present, 84% being singletons, with the ten largest covering 0.79%. The record originates from a study of radiotherapy plus CTLA-4 blockade in lung cancer. Study conclusions and caveats: Researchers report tumor-derived TCR clones expanding in blood after radiotherapy plus ipilimumab.

V gene TRBV2 combines with J gene TRBJ2-5; TRBD2 matches at 11 bases. This clonotype was obtained from a human donor with non-small cell lung cancer who had stable disease on radiotherapy plus ipilimumab. The input for sequencing was peripheral blood, taken from a patient treated with radiotherapy plus ipilimumab. CDR3 residues: CACYLAGGWQTQYF. CDR3 nucleotides: TGTGCCTGTTATCTAGCGGGGGGCTGGCAGACCCAGTACTTC.